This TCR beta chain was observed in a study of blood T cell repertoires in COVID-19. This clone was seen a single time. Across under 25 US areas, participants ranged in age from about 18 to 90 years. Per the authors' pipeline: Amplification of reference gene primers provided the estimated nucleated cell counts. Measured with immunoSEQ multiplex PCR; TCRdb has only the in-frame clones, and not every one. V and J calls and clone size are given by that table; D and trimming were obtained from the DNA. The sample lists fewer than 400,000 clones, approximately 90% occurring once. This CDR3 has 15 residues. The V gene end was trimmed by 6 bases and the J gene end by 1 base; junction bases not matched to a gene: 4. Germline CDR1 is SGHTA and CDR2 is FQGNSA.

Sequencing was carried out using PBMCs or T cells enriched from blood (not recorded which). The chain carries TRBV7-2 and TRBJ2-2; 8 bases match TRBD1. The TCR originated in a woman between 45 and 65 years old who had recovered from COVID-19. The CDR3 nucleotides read TGTGCCAGCAGTTCCACAGGGGGGAACACCGGGGAGCTGTTTTTT. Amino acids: CASSSTGGNTGELFF.